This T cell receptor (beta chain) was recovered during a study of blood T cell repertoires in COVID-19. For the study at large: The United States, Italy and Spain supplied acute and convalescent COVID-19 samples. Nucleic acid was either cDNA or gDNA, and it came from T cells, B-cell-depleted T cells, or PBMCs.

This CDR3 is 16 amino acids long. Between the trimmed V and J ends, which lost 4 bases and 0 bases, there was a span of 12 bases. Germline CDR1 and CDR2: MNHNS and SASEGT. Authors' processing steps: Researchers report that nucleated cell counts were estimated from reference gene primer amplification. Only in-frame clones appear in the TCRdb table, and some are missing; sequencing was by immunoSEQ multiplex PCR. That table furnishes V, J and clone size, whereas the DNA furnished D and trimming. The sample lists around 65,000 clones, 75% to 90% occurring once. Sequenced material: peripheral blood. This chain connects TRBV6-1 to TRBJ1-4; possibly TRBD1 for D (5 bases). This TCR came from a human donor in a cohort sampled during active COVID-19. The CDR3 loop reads CASSVRQTSTNEKLFF. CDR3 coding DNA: TGTGCCAGCAGTGTTCGACAGACGTCAACTAATGAAAAACTGTTTTTT.